This T cell receptor beta chain was observed in a study of blood T cell repertoires in COVID-19. Study overall: Samples taken during acute and convalescent COVID-19 were collected in the United States, Italy and Spain. Sample material is recorded as cDNA or gDNA derived from T cells, B-cell-depleted T cells, or PBMCs.

Generated by immunoSEQ multiplex PCR, the TCRdb table keeps only in-frame clones and is missing some. Among around 310,000 clones listed, around 90% were seen once. The TCR was taken from a man aged 30 to 39 who had recovered from COVID-19. Source material: PBMCs or T cells enriched from blood (not recorded which).

The CDR3 is CASERHNEQFF. CDR3 DNA: TGTGCCAGCGAGCGGCACAATGAGCAGTTCTTC. This chain uses TRBV6-5 with TRBJ2-1; TRBD2 might be the D (5 bases). Per the germline V gene, CDR1 is MNHEY and CDR2 is SVGAGI. Trimming left V 8 bases short and J 5 bases short, with 7 bases between. The CDR3 consists of 11 residues.